This TCR beta chain came from a study of T-cell reconstitution after alpha-beta-depleted transplantation in children. This clonotype was detected only a few times. Unique molecular identifiers were used to barcode this TCRbeta library. TCRdb fed the PCR reads into MiXCR, producing one record per CDR3 protein. The table has roughly 490,000 distinct CDR3 sequences, over 10% seen once. V was trimmed by 2 bases and J by 4 bases, leaving 7 bases between them. The CDR3 consists of 13 residues. The germline CDR1 and CDR2 sequences are SEHNR and FQNEAQ (reference sequence). The receptor comes from a female patient between 2 and 15 years old who had a stem cell transplant for aplastic anemia, so the T cells may come from the graft donor. This chain links TRBV7-9 with TRBJ2-3; D not resolved. The sample was PBMCs, mostly from graft donor cells, taken 180 days after TCRalphabeta/CD19-depleted stem cell transplant. For the CDR3, the DNA is TGTGCCAGCAGCTTACCCCCTGCAGATACGCAGTATTTT. Residues: CASSLPPADTQYF.